This TCR beta chain was found in a study of OX40 agonist ivuxolimab in advanced cancers. Study-wide context: In this trial design, patients received ivuxolimab intravenously at 0.01 to 10 mg/kg every 2 weeks. Dose-escalation patients were diagnosed with hepatocellular carcinoma, melanoma, renal cell cancer or head and neck cancer.

Germline lookup yields CDR1 SGDLS and CDR2 YYNGEE. CDR3 length: 15 residues. Trimming stripped 1 base from V and 0 bases from J, with 11 bases between. Notes on this clone: Its antigen is currently unknown.

Whole-study results and caveats: At doses 0.1 to 3.0 mg/kg, CD4+ and CD8+ clones expanded. No antigen was identified for the clonally expanded peripheral T cells.

Method: immunoSEQ multiplex PCR; TCRdb's copy keeps in-frame clones and lacks some. In the table there are roughly 76,000 clones, around 86% of which are singletons. This chain uses TRBV9 with TRBJ2-7, with D possibly called TRBD1 or TRBD2 (5 bases each). This TCR was sampled from an adult with an advanced solid tumor such as melanoma, head and neck, liver or kidney cancer. The sequencing here drew on CD4+ or CD8+ T cells sorted from blood, taken in a trial of the OX40 agonist ivuxolimab. CDR3 region: CASSVRGTSSYEQYF. The CDR3 DNA sequence: TGTGCCAGCAGCGTAAGAGGGACCAGCTCCTACGAGCAGTACTTC.